One TCR beta chain is described in this entry. No antigen is known for it. V was shortened by 2 bases and J by 8 bases, with 11 bases between the two germline ends. The CDR3 has 14 amino acids. Germline CDR1 SGHKS, CDR2 YYEKEE (reference sequence). The data belong to a study of T-cell reconstitution after alpha-beta-depleted transplantation in children. Whole-study results and caveats: When one year had passed after transplant, most T-cell counts and diversity came from newly produced T cells. Surviving recipient cells, namely T cells and thymic progenitors, were the source of high day-60 TCRbeta diversity in some patients. The study reportedly traced alpha-beta T cells about two months after transplant to several hundred expanded graft clones.

During its preparation, the TCRbeta library received unique molecular identifiers. One entry per CDR3 protein results from TCRdb running MiXCR on the PCR reads. The table records over 400,000 distinct CDR3 sequences, about 45% of them present only once. Source: PBMCs, taken before TCRalphabeta/CD19-depleted stem cell transplant. The chain is built from TRBV5-5 and TRBJ1-6; tentatively, D is TRBD1 (6 bases). This receptor was identified in a girl aged 2 to 10 with aplastic anemia, due to receive a stem cell transplant. The CDR3 DNA reads as TGTGCCAGCAGCTTACAGGGTGACGATTCACCCCTCCACTTT. This encodes CASSLQGDDSPLHF. Full variable domain (outside the CDR3, taken from reference TRBV5-5 and TRBJ1-6): DAGVTQSPTHLIKTRGQQVTLRCSPISGHKSVSWYQQVLGQGPQFIFQYYEKEERGRGNFPDRFSARQFPNYSSELNVNALLLGDSALYLCASSLQGDDSPLHFGNGTRLTVT.